These T cell receptor beta chains were read from a single sample in a study of blood T cells in healthy people across ages. A single record per CDR3 protein comes from TCRdb applying MiXCR to the 5' RACE reads. The sample lists roughly 1,500,000 distinct CDR3 sequences; 30% to 35% were seen once. Sequenced: blood. The source of these receptors is a woman aged 30 to 39 in good health. Each CDR3 is given with its conserved first and last residue. D genes are given only for firm matches. Size values are once, few and many counts, or a class for expanded clones, and some rows have none.

v_gene	j_gene	d_gene	abundance	CDR3nt	CDR3aa
TRBV4-1	TRBJ2-7	.	few	TGCGCCAGCAGCCAAGTGGGGCCCGGCAGCGAGCAGTACTTC	CASSQVGPGSEQYF
TRBV20-1	TRBJ1-2	TRBD1	many	TGCAGTGCTAGTGGGGACAGAGGCTATGGCTACACCTTC	CSASGDRGYGYTF
TRBV5-1	TRBJ1-1	.	.	TGCGCCAGCAGCTTGGGACAGGTCCCCGATGGGGCTTTCTTT	CASSLGQVPDGAFF
TRBV16	TRBJ1-2	.	few	TGTGCCAGCAGCCAAGCCCGCTATGGCTACACCTTC	CASSQARYGYTF
TRBV6-1	TRBJ1-2	.	.	TGTGCCAGCAGTGAAGTGGCCCCCAGGGGCTACACCTTC	CASSEVAPRGYTF
TRBV12-3/TRBV12-4	TRBJ2-7	.	few	TGTGCCAGCAGTTTGGCGGGGTCGAGTGGCTACGAGCAGTACTTC	CASSLAGSSGYEQYF
TRBV29-1	TRBJ2-4	.	.	TGCAGCGTTGAGCAGGGGCGGGAGTACTTC	CSVEQGREYF
TRBV7-9	TRBJ2-1	TRBD2	.	TGTGCCAGCAGATCGACGGGGGGGCCTAATGTGCAGTTCTTC	CASRSTGGPNVQFF
TRBV29-1	TRBJ2-7	TRBD2	many	TGCAGCGTTGTGGGACTAGCGGGGACATACGAGCAGTACTTC	CSVVGLAGTYEQYF
TRBV19	TRBJ1-5	.	.	TGTGCCAGTACCGTAATCCCACAAGATAGCAATCAGCCCCAGCATTTT	CASTVIPQDSNQPQHF
TRBV20-1	TRBJ1-5	.	.	TGCAGTGCTAGAGGCGGGACACCTGATAGCAATCAGCCCCAGCATTTT	CSARGGTPDSNQPQHF
TRBV5-1	TRBJ2-3	.	.	TGCGCCAGCAGCTGGGGGGTCGGCGGCACAGATACGCAGTATTTT	CASSWGVGGTDTQYF
TRBV15	TRBJ1-2	.	.	TGTGCCACCAGCAGAGCCCAAGGTGGGTCCCAAAACTATGGCTACACCTTC	CATSRAQGGSQNYGYTF
TRBV6-6	TRBJ2-1	TRBD2	few	TGTGCCATCCAGGAGGTTAGCGGGAGTAATGAGCAGTTCTTC	CAIQEVSGSNEQFF
TRBV6-1	TRBJ1-5	.	.	TGTGCCAGCAGAGAAGCAATTGATCAGCCCCAGCATTTT	CASREAIDQPQHF
TRBV11-3	TRBJ2-1	.	.	TGTGCCAGCAGCTTGGATAGGATAACGGATGAGCAGTTCTTC	CASSLDRITDEQFF
TRBV7-3	TRBJ2-6	.	.	TGTGCCAGCAGCTCGCCGGGACGGAGTTTATCTGGGGCCAACGTCCTGACTTTC	CASSSPGRSLSGANVLTF
TRBV18	TRBJ2-6	.	.	TGTGCCAGCTCACCGGGCTCCCCAGACTCTGGGGCCAACGTCCTGACTTTC	CASSPGSPDSGANVLTF
TRBV18	TRBJ1-2	.	few	TGTGCCAGCTCACGCCAGACAGTTAACTATGGCTACACCTTC	CASSRQTVNYGYTF
TRBV20-1	TRBJ1-2	TRBD1	.	TGCAGTGTCCCGACAGGGACCTATGGCTACACCTTC	CSVPTGTYGYTF
TRBV7-2	TRBJ2-5	.	few	TGTGCCAGCAGCTTAAGGGACGGGAGATTCCAAGAGACCCAGTACTTC	CASSLRDGRFQETQYF
TRBV7-9	TRBJ2-7	.	many	TGTGCCAGCAGCTTAGAGCCACTCCCCTACGAGCAGTACTTC	CASSLEPLPYEQYF
TRBV12-3/TRBV12-4	TRBJ2-5	.	.	TGTACCAGCAGTTTAGGTGGGAGCCAAGAGACCCAGTACTTC	CTSSLGGSQETQYF
TRBV7-2	TRBJ2-7	TRBD1	.	TGTGCCAGCAGCTTAGTCGGGCAGGGGGCTTACCCTTACTACGAGCAGTACTTC	CASSLVGQGAYPYYEQYF
TRBV28	TRBJ1-5	.	many	TGTGCCAGCACATCCCGGGGGGGATATAGCAATCAGCCCCAGCATTTT	CASTSRGGYSNQPQHF
TRBV5-1	TRBJ2-6	TRBD1	.	TGCGCCAGCGGACAGGGTTTTAGGGCCAACGTCCTGACTTTC	CASGQGFRANVLTF
TRBV24-1	TRBJ2-1	.	many	TGTGCCACCAGTGACCCAAAGGGGCGCTCCTACAATGAGCAGTTCTTC	CATSDPKGRSYNEQFF
TRBV12-3/TRBV12-4	TRBJ2-1	TRBD2	.	TGTGCCAGTAGTTTTGAGCGGGGGCACAATGAGCAGTTCTTC	CASSFERGHNEQFF
TRBV20-1	TRBJ2-5	TRBD2	.	TGCAGTGCTAGAACAGGACTAGCGGGGGAGCAAGAGACCCAGTACTTC	CSARTGLAGEQETQYF
TRBV2	TRBJ2-3	TRBD2	many	TGTGCCAGCACCGGGACTAGCGGGAGGGATACGCAGTATTTT	CASTGTSGRDTQYF
TRBV10-3	TRBJ1-5	.	.	TGTGCCATCAGTGAACTATGGGGCTCCAATCAGCCCCAGCATTTT	CAISELWGSNQPQHF
TRBV12-3/TRBV12-4	TRBJ2-3	TRBD2	.	TGTGCCAGCAGAGGACTAGCGGAGATCACAGATACGCAGTATTTT	CASRGLAEITDTQYF
TRBV25-1	TRBJ1-1	.	.	TGTGCCAGCAGTCTGGACGCCCCAGTCGGCACTGAAGCTTTCTTT	CASSLDAPVGTEAFF
TRBV7-2	TRBJ2-1	.	few	TGTGCCAGCAGCTTTAATCGGGAGAAGTTCTTC	CASSFNREKFF
TRBV9	TRBJ2-7	TRBD1	once	TGTGCCAGCAGCGTAGTCGACAGGGGTGGCGAGCAGTACTTC	CASSVVDRGGEQYF
TRBV12-3/TRBV12-4	TRBJ2-1	TRBD2	.	TGTGCCAGCAGTTCGGGACTAGCGGGGGCGGGGGAAGGTGAGCAGTTCTTC	CASSSGLAGAGEGEQFF
TRBV5-4	TRBJ2-1	TRBD2	few	TGTGCCAGCAGCTCCTCAGGGACTAGCGGTTACAATGAGCAGTTCTTC	CASSSSGTSGYNEQFF
TRBV27	TRBJ2-3	TRBD2	.	TGTGCCACAAATAGCGGGGAGACAGATACGCAGTATTTT	CATNSGETDTQYF
TRBV4-1	TRBJ1-5	.	many	TGCGCCAGCAGCCAAGATCGGGGGGGCGGGCAGCCCCAGCATTTT	CASSQDRGGGQPQHF
TRBV7-9	TRBJ2-3	.	.	TGTGTCAGCAGCCCCGGGGGAGTATTCACAGATACGCAGTATTTT	CVSSPGGVFTDTQYF
TRBV28	TRBJ2-3	.	few	TGTGCCAGCAGTTTTCCCCAGGGAGGCTCTAACACAGATACGCAGTATTTT	CASSFPQGGSNTDTQYF